This T cell receptor (beta chain) was observed in a study of T-cell reconstitution after alpha-beta-depleted transplantation in children. Preparing the TCRbeta library involved the use of unique molecular identifiers. TCRdb reprocessed the PCR reads with MiXCR, giving one entry per CDR3 protein. Of about 110,000 distinct CDR3 sequences listed, around 10% are singletons. This clonotype showed up just a few times. The TCR originated in a human donor who donated a stem cell graft to a child with acute lymphoblastic leukemia. Source: PBMCs from the stem cell graft donor, taken from the stem cell graft.

The DNA for the CDR3 is TGTGCCAGTAGTATACAGGGTAGGGGTGTCACTGAAGCTTTCTTT. Amino acids: CASSIQGRGVTEAFF. The chain links TRBV19 to TRBJ1-1, with D possibly matching TRBD1 (5 bases). Germline lookup yields CDR1 LNHDA and CDR2 SQIVND (reference sequence). Trimming stripped 2 bases from V and 4 bases from J, with 14 bases between. CDR3 length equals 15 residues.